A selection of T cell receptor beta chains follows, all from one sample in a study of response to subunit inactivated influenza vaccine. TCRdb itself ran the RT-PCR reads through MiXCR, one entry per CDR3 protein. Seen here are about 570,000 distinct CDR3 sequences, approximately 10% observed once, and the top ten hold 10% to 13%. This sample comprised PBMCs from blood, obtained on the day of vaccination. The receptor set was obtained from a man in his forties or fifties who received an inactivated influenza vaccine. CDR3s include the opening cysteine and the closing phenylalanine or tryptophan. A D gene is named only where the DNA matches it firmly. Clone size is not always given. Where it is, it says once, few, many or a class for expanded clones.

>TRBJ2-5|TRBD1|few|TRBV12-3/TRBV12-4
TGTGCCAGCAGAAAGGGAGTCGGGACAGGCCAAGAGACCCAGTACTTC
CASRKGVGTGQETQYF
>TRBJ2-1|TRBD2|many|TRBV5-6
TGTGCCAGCAGCTTACTCCGGTACCGGGCTAGCGGGGGGAACAATGAGCAGTTCTTC
CASSLLRYRASGGNNEQFF
>TRBJ2-7|TRBD2|-|TRBV14
TGTGCCAGCAGCCATAGCGGGGGGGACTACGAGCAGTACTTC
CASSHSGGDYEQYF
>TRBJ2-2|TRBD2|-|TRBV4-3
TGCGCCAGCAGCCAAGATGCTAGCGGGGATGCCGGGGAGCTGTTTTTT
CASSQDASGDAGELFF
>TRBJ2-2|-|-|TRBV5-1
TGCGCCAGCAGACCGACGGGGGACACCGGGGAGCTGTTTTTT
CASRPTGDTGELFF
>TRBJ1-1|-|few|TRBV7-8
TGTGCCAGCACGGGGGCATGGACTGAAGCTTTCTTT
CASTGAWTEAFF
>TRBJ1-1|TRBD1|many|TRBV24-1
TGTGCCACCAGTAATGGACAGGGGAACACTGAAGCTTTCTTT
CATSNGQGNTEAFF
>TRBJ2-5|TRBD2|-|TRBV20-1
TGCAGTGCTAGGGGGCAGAAGCGGGAACGCCAAGAGACCCAGTACTTC
CSARGQKRERQETQYF
>TRBJ2-3|TRBD2|few|TRBV24-1
TGTGCCACCAGTGATTCCCTAGCGGGGCCCTTGAGCACAGATACGCAGTATTTT
CATSDSLAGPLSTDTQYF
>TRBJ1-6|TRBD1|few|TRBV12-3/TRBV12-4
TGTGCCAGCAGAGCGGACAGGGTAGGGTTCAATTCACCCCTCCACTTT
CASRADRVGFNSPLHF
>TRBJ1-1|-|few|TRBV6-1
TGTGCCAGCAGTAAAGTAATGAACACTGAAGCTTTCTTT
CASSKVMNTEAFF
>TRBJ2-5|TRBD1|few|TRBV11-2
TGTGCCAGCAGCTTCCGGACAGGGGGCCTAATAGAGACCCAGTACTTC
CASSFRTGGLIETQYF
>TRBJ2-5|-|-|TRBV7-2
TGTGCCAGCAGCTGGCAGTACCAAGAGACCCAGTACTTC
CASSWQYQETQYF
>TRBJ2-5|-|few|TRBV11-2
TGTGCCAGCAGCTTAGGGGCCGGGGAAGGCGAGACCCAGTACTTC
CASSLGAGEGETQYF
>TRBJ1-5|-|-|TRBV3-1
TGTGCCAGCAGCCTACAGGCCACTCAGCCCCAGCATTTT
CASSLQATQPQHF
>TRBJ2-1|-|-|TRBV20-1
TGCAGTGCTAGGGTCGGGCGAGGGTCCTACAATGAGCAGTTCTTC
CSARVGRGSYNEQFF
>TRBJ1-2|-|few|TRBV6-2/TRBV6-3
TGTGCCAGCAGTTCCGATCGGGACCTCACCGGGGCCAAAAACTATGGCTACACCTTC
CASSSDRDLTGAKNYGYTF
>TRBJ2-2|-|-|TRBV28
TGTGCCAGTCTAGAGAGGACTACCGGGGAGCTGTTTTTT
CASLERTTGELFF
>TRBJ2-2|-|-|TRBV5-1
TGCGCCAGCAGATCCGACATGACCGGGGAGCTGTTTTTT
CASRSDMTGELFF
>TRBJ1-1|TRBD1|-|TRBV12-3/TRBV12-4
TGTGCCAGCAGGATAGGGGACAGGGGCTTTGAAATGAACACTGAAGCTTTCTTT
CASRIGDRGFEMNTEAFF
>TRBJ2-7|-|-|TRBV20-1
TGCAGTGCTAGAAATCGGCAGGAGAACCCCTACGAGCAGTACTTC
CSARNRQENPYEQYF
>TRBJ1-6|-|many|TRBV12-3/TRBV12-4
TGTGCCAGCAGTTTAGGGACCAACAGTTCACCCCTCCACTTT
CASSLGTNSSPLHF
>TRBJ2-2|TRBD2|-|TRBV12-3/TRBV12-4
TGTGCCAGCAGTTTCGGGGGGTGGACCGGGGAGCTGTTTTTT
CASSFGGWTGELFF
>TRBJ2-1|-|few|TRBV6-5
TGTGCCAGCAGTTGGGCTAGGGGATATGAGCAGTTCTTC
CASSWARGYEQFF
>TRBJ1-1|-|-|TRBV29-1
TGCAGCGTTGTTTTGCGCACTGAAGCTTTCTTT
CSVVLRTEAFF
>TRBJ1-4|TRBD1|-|TRBV30
TGTGCCTGGAGTAGTCTTGGGACAGGAGAAAAACTGTTTTTT
CAWSSLGTGEKLFF
>TRBJ1-3|-|few|TRBV3-1
TGTGCCAGCAGCCAAAATCAGGGAGCTGGAAACACCATATATTTT
CASSQNQGAGNTIYF
>TRBJ2-7|TRBD1|few|TRBV20-1
TGCAGTGCTATAACAGGGGCGAGCGAGCAGTACTTC
CSAITGASEQYF
>TRBJ2-7|-|-|TRBV7-8
TGTGCCAGCAGCGCAGGGGTCAAATACGAGCAGTACTTC
CASSAGVKYEQYF
>TRBJ2-7|TRBD2|few|TRBV20-1
TGCAGTGCTAGACTAGCGGGGGGAAACTACGAGCAGTACTTC
CSARLAGGNYEQYF
>TRBJ2-5|TRBD2|-|TRBV7-8
TGTGCCAGCAGCCTCAGTAGCGGGATGGATCAAGAGACCCAGTACTTC
CASSLSSGMDQETQYF
>TRBJ2-1|-|many|TRBV29-1
TGCAGCGTTGAGGGACTGCGATACAATGAGCAGTTCTTC
CSVEGLRYNEQFF
>TRBJ2-3|TRBD2|many|TRBV3-1
TGTGCCAGCAGCCCTCTATCGATTTCCGGGACTAGCGCGCTCGGGGATACGCAGTATTTT
CASSPLSISGTSALGDTQYF
>TRBJ2-7|-|-|TRBV10-3
TGTGCCATCAGTACAGGGCTAGGCGTTTCCTACGAGCAGTACTTC
CAISTGLGVSYEQYF
>TRBJ1-3|TRBD1|few|TRBV30
TGTGCCTGGGGGACAGCTGGAAACACCATATATTTT
CAWGTAGNTIYF
>TRBJ2-7|-|few|TRBV28
TGTGCCAGCAGTTTAAGGGGTGAGCACGAGCAGTACTTC
CASSLRGEHEQYF
>TRBJ2-1|-|-|TRBV7-9
TGTGCCAGCAGCTCAGGCGACAGTTCATGGTATGAGCAGTTCTTC
CASSSGDSSWYEQFF
>TRBJ2-7|TRBD1|few|TRBV24-1
TGTGCCACCATGGACAGGGTCTACGAGCAGTACTTC
CATMDRVYEQYF
>TRBJ1-4|-|few|TRBV18
TGTGCCAGCTCACCACCTGGGGAGGCTGAAAAACTGTTTTTT
CASSPPGEAEKLFF
>TRBJ2-1|TRBD1|many|TRBV12-3/TRBV12-4
TGTGCCAGCAGTTCCACAGGGGCCGACGGGGAGTTCTTC
CASSSTGADGEFF
>TRBJ2-7|TRBD2|few|TRBV28
TGTGCCAGCTGTATAGCGGGACAAGTCTACGAGCAGTACTTC
CASCIAGQVYEQYF
>TRBJ2-6|-|-|TRBV5-1
TGCGCCAGCAGCTTGTTCTCAGGAGTCTCTGGGGCCAACGTCCTGACTTTC
CASSLFSGVSGANVLTF
>TRBJ2-5|-|few|TRBV13
TGTGCCAGCAGCTTGGGTTTCGGGGGAGAGACCCAGTACTTC
CASSLGFGGETQYF
>TRBJ1-1|-|-|TRBV29-1
TGCAGCGCCACTTGGACGAACACTGAAGCTTTCTTT
CSATWTNTEAFF
>TRBJ1-5|-|many|TRBV20-1
TGCAGTGCTAACTCGGACGATTATAGCAATCAGCCCCAGCATTTT
CSANSDDYSNQPQHF
>TRBJ1-2|-|few|TRBV20-1
TGCAGTGCTAGATCGGTAGAAACCTATGGCTACACCTTC
CSARSVETYGYTF
>TRBJ2-7|TRBD1|few|TRBV6-2/TRBV6-3
TGTGCCAGCCCGCCGGACAGGGGACCCAACGAGCAGTACTTC
CASPPDRGPNEQYF
>TRBJ2-1|-|many|TRBV7-2
TGTGCCAGCAGCTCAACCGGAACAGGTTACAATGAGCAGTTCTTC
CASSSTGTGYNEQFF
>TRBJ2-7|-|-|TRBV11-2
TGTGCCAGCAGCCAGGACAGCGGGGAGAGCTACGAGCAGTACTTC
CASSQDSGESYEQYF
>TRBJ2-1|-|many|TRBV14
TGTGCCAGCAGCCAAAGCTCCAGGGAAGGCAATGAGCAGTTCTTC
CASSQSSREGNEQFF
>TRBJ2-7|-|-|TRBV29-1
TGCAGCGTGGAGGGGGTAGCGGACTCCTACGAGCAGTACTTC
CSVEGVADSYEQYF
>TRBJ2-7|TRBD1|many|TRBV27
TGTGCCAGCAGTTTATCTACAGGGGGCTACGAGCAGTACTTC
CASSLSTGGYEQYF
>TRBJ2-2|-|-|TRBV10-3
TGTGCCATCGGGGCTCAAGCGGGTGGTACCGGGGAGCTGTTTTTT
CAIGAQAGGTGELFF
>TRBJ2-3|TRBD1|many|TRBV7-8
TGTGCCAGCAGCTTCGACAGGGTTGGGGCAGATACGCAGTATTTT
CASSFDRVGADTQYF
>TRBJ2-2|TRBD2|few|TRBV12-3/TRBV12-4
TGTGCCAGCAGTCAGGGACTAGCGGGGGTCGGGGAGCTGTTTTTT
CASSQGLAGVGELFF